These 13 T cell receptor beta chains came from one sample sequenced in a study of cytomegalovirus exposure and HLA in healthy donors. Use of 60 Vbeta and 13 Jbeta primers characterized the PCR. The method was immunoSEQ multiplex PCR; TCRdb's version includes in-frame clones alone and lacks a portion of them. The sample has some 87,000 clones, approximately 70% seen once; the top ten hold more than 12%. Sequenced input: PBMCs. These receptors were obtained from a woman between 50 and 59 years old in good health and CMV-seropositive.

V usage is TRBV27 and J usage is TRBJ2-3; 12 bases match TRBD2. Germline lookup yields CDR1 MNHEY and CDR2 SMNVEV (reference sequence). This CDR3 is built from 19 residues. J lost 6 bases, V lost 4 bases, and 17 bases had no gene match. DNA of the CDR3: TGTGCCAGCAGTTCCCTATTCGGGCTAGCGGGAGGGCCGGGGGATACGCAGTATTTT. Encoded protein: CASSSLFGLAGGPGDTQYF.

This clone was seen more than once but under ten times. This chain connects TRBV10-3 to TRBJ2-7; tentatively, D is TRBD1 (7 bases). The CDR3 loop spans 14 amino acids. Germline CDR1 ENHRY, CDR2 SYGVKD. Trimming cost V 7 bases and J 0 bases, with 13 bases left between them. The CDR3 reads CAIMRDSSSYEQYF. For the CDR3, the DNA is TGTGCCATCATGCGGGACAGTAGCTCCTACGAGCAGTACTTC.

This chain joins TRBV27 and TRBJ2-5, with D possibly matching TRBD1 (6 bases). The J call is uncertain, as TRBJ2-7 better fits the DNA end. The CDR3 is made up of 14 amino acids. Per the germline V gene, CDR1 is MNHEY and CDR2 is SMNVEV (reference sequence). The CDR3 loop is CASSFGGPIYEQYF. The CDR3 bases are TGTGCCAGCAGTTTTGGGGGCCCCATTTACGAGCAGTACTTC.

In nucleotides, the CDR3 is TGTGCCAGCTCAATATGGGTACAGGCGAACACCGGGGAGCTGTTTTTT. Translating gives CASSIWVQANTGELFF. The chain links TRBV18 to TRBJ2-2; a weak D match, TRBD1 (5 bases). The CDR3 has 16 amino acids. Germline V gene data show CDR1 as KGHSH and CDR2 as LQKENI. The V end lost 5 bases, the J end lost 0 bases, and 13 bases lay between the germline ends.

To note about this clone: A junction end diverges from the germline sequence, so it may reflect a read error. The V and J genes are TRBV27 and TRBJ2-1, with D possibly matching TRBD2 (5 bases). This CDR3 has 16 residues. Germline CDR1 is MNHEY and CDR2 is SMNVEV (reference sequence). The CDR3 here is CASSLSSGWSYNEQLF. CDR3 DNA sequence: TGTGCCAGCAGTTTATCGTCGGGGTGGTCCTACAATGAGCAGCTCTTC.

This clone turned up a few times. This chain links TRBV10-1 with TRBJ2-7; 10 bases align to TRBD1. CDR3 length equals 19 residues. Trimming at V came to 7 bases and at J to 3 bases, leaving 21 bases not matched to a gene. Germline values: CDR1 WNHNN, CDR2 SYGVQD (reference sequence). CDR3 bases: TGCGCCAGCACACTTACCGGGACAGGGGAACACCCCCTTAACTACGAGCAGTACTTC. Amino acid sequence: CASTLTGTGEHPLNYEQYF.

The CDR3 loop reads CASHDGAGEFGELFF. For the CDR3, the DNA is TGTGCCAGCCACGATGGGGCAGGGGAATTTGGCGAGCTGTTTTTT. This chain links TRBV25-1 with TRBJ2-2; D might be TRBD1 (6 bases). V lost 8 bases and J lost 11, with 24 bases in between. The CDR3 consists of 15 residues. Germline V gene data show CDR1 as MGHDK and CDR2 as SYGVNS.

This chain joins TRBV6-1 and TRBJ2-1, with 7 bases lining up with TRBD1. CDR3 size: 15 residues. Germline CDR1 MNHNS, CDR2 SASEGT. J was trimmed by 2 bases and V by 5 bases; bases with no gene match: 6. CDR3 sequence: CASSTTGIAYNEQFF. CDR3 DNA sequence: TGTGCCAGCAGTACGACAGGGATCGCCTACAATGAGCAGTTCTTC.

The chain is built from TRBV7-8 and TRBJ2-7, with no clear D. The germline V gene has CDR1 SGHVS and CDR2 FQNEAQ. With 7 bases removed from V and 0 bases from J, the gap between germline ends came to 10 bases. The CDR3 sequence is 13 residues long. The CDR3 DNA sequence: TGTGCCAGCACCCCTACGCCCTCCTACGAGCAGTACTTC. It codes for CASTPTPSYEQYF.

The rearrangement links TRBV2 to TRBJ2-1; the match to TRBD1 covers 11 bases. Germline V CDR1 and CDR2: SNHLY, FYNNEI. The CDR3 runs 15 residues. With 5 bases clipped from V and 4 bases from J, the junction kept 4 bases outside the gene matches. CDR3 residues: CASSSDRGQYNEQFF. The CDR3 nucleotides read TGTGCCAGCAGTTCGGACAGGGGGCAGTACAATGAGCAGTTCTTC. The complete variable domain, with remaining parts taken from reference TRBV2 and TRBJ2-1, reads EPEVTQTPSHQVTQMGQEVILRCVPISNHLYFYWYRQILGQKVEFLVSFYNNEISEKSEIFDDQFSVERPDGSNFTLKIRSTKLEDSAMYFCASSSDRGQYNEQFFGPGTRLTVL.

DNA of the CDR3: TGCAGCGCCCAGGGGGACAGGGGGTTCCGGGAGACCCAGTACTTC. Amino acids: CSAQGDRGFRETQYF. The V call is TRBV29-1, the J call TRBJ2-5, with 11 bases aligning to TRBD1. Unmatched junction bases numbered 12, after V lost 7 bases and J lost 5 bases. The CDR3 length is 15 residues. Germline assignment: CDR1 SQVTM and CDR2 ANQGSEA.

The chain employs TRBV6-4 and TRBJ2-1, with TRBD2 matching 10 bases. The J segment lost 4 bases and the V segment lost 0 bases, leaving 3 bases of the junction unmatched. In germline, CDR1 is MRHNA, CDR2 SNTAGT. The length of the CDR3 is 16 residues. The CDR3 spells CASSDSQAGGYNEQFF. The CDR3 DNA reads as TGTGCCAGCAGTGACTCCCAAGCGGGAGGGTACAATGAGCAGTTCTTC.

V usage is TRBV14 and J usage is TRBJ2-7, with unresolved D. The length of the CDR3 is 13 residues. The V end was cut by 1 base, the J end by 7 bases, with 11 bases between. Germline assignment: CDR1 SGHDN and CDR2 FVKESK. CDR3 bases: TGTGCCAGCAGCCAAGCATTGAGGTGGGAGCAGTACTTC. This encodes CASSQALRWEQYF.